This T cell receptor beta chain appears in the sequencing data of a study of blood T cell repertoires in COVID-19. V gave up 5 bases and J gave up 1 base; unmatched junction bases: 6. This CDR3 is built from 15 residues. In germline, CDR1 is SGHNT, CDR2 YENEEA. How the authors handled the data: Counts of nucleated cells, estimated from reference gene primer amplification, were obtained. Repertoires were generated with immunoSEQ multiplex PCR, while TCRdb's copy carries only in-frame clones and drops some. V, J and clone size are those of that table, while D and trimming were read from the DNA. The sample carries some 170,000 clones, around 76% recorded once.

This chain connects TRBV11-3 to TRBJ2-5; 8 nucleotides align to TRBD1. This receptor was obtained from a woman in her 50s with active or convalescent COVID-19. The sequencing sample was made of peripheral blood. The DNA of the CDR3 is TGTGCCAGCAGCCCTCGGACAGGGTTCCAAGAGACCCAGTACTTC. Translation gives CASSPRTGFQETQYF. The full variable domain, completed using reference TRBV11-3 and TRBJ2-5, is EAGVVQSPRYKIIEKKQPVAFWCNPISGHNTLYWYLQNLGQGPELLIRYENEEAVDDSQLPKDRFSAERLKGVDSTLKIQPAELGDSAVYLCASSPRTGFQETQYFGPGTRLLVL.